Here is one T cell receptor (beta chain) with its context. Its antigen is still unknown. There are 15 residues in the CDR3. The V gene end was trimmed by 1 base and the J gene end by 4 bases; junction bases not matched to a gene: 3. Germline CDR1 and CDR2: SGHTA and FQGNSA. This entry is derived from a study of T cells in Graves' hyperthyroidism and ophthalmopathy. Study observations and caveats: Also found in blood were most expanded thyroid clonotypes above 0.001.

RNA transcripts were the template for amplifying TCR beta CDR3 regions. HTBI primers were employed in a first-round RT-PCR of the TCR CDR3. A single record per CDR3 protein comes from TCRdb applying MiXCR to the multiplex PCR reads. This sample has approximately 560,000 distinct CDR3 sequences, with around a sixth found just once. The PBMCs were sourced from fresh peripheral blood (around 9.9 ml). The sequenced material came from blood. This chain links TRBV7-2 with TRBJ1-1, with 10 positions matching TRBD1. The clonotype comes from a woman aged 25 to 39 with Graves' hyperthyroidism. The CDR3 is CASSLVGTGATEAFF. The CDR3 bases are TGTGCCAGCAGCTTAGTGGGGACAGGGGCCACTGAAGCTTTCTTT.